The 11 T cell receptor beta chains given below trace back to one sample, sequenced in a study of sequential checkpoint blockade in melanoma (dated by TCRdb to 2018 to 2020). Interpreted using the paper, the treatment or condition label stands for: randomized to nivolumab then ipilimumab (arm A) or the reverse (arm B). The library relied on the immunoSEQ multiplex PCR assay. Not all clones reach the TCRdb copy of this immuneACCESS table, which keeps in-frame sequences only. Checked studies attribute under half of the gap to unresolved V genes and leave the rest unexplained. The sample table contains around 37,000 clones; only one count was recorded for roughly a third of them. The biggest ten clones account for roughly 1.6% of the sample. The input for sequencing was tumor tissue (inferred from file names), taken from a patient given nivolumab and ipilimumab in sequence. The source of these receptors is a human donor with melanoma.

This chain connects TRBV11-3 to TRBJ2-1; 8 positions match TRBD1. The germline V gene has CDR1 SGHNT and CDR2 YENEEA. This CDR3 has 15 residues. Losses at the gene ends were 4 bases for V and 2 bases for J; bases not matched to a gene: 4. CDR3 protein: CASSWEDRAYNEQFF. The CDR3 DNA sequence: TGTGCCAGCAGCTGGGAGGACAGGGCCTACAATGAGCAGTTCTTC.

This sequence joins TRBV23-1 and TRBJ2-1; no clear D. TRBV23-1 is labeled an ORF, and its function is uncertain. V lost 4 bases to trimming and J lost 0 bases, with 7 bases between them. The length of the CDR3 is 14 residues. The CDR3 loop reads CASSLSSSYNEQFF. In DNA, the CDR3 is TGCGCCAGCAGTCTCTCAAGCTCCTACAATGAGCAGTTCTTC.

J is TRBJ1-3 and V is TRBV2; D possibly corresponds to TRBD1 (5 bases). The CDR3 loop spans 16 amino acids. CDR1 SNHLY and CDR2 FYNNEI come from the germline V gene. The V end was cut by 5 bases, the J end by 4 bases, with 18 bases between. The CDR3 DNA is TGTGCCAGCAGTCCTCGCCCAGGGTCTAACGGAAACACCATATATTTT. Its protein product is CASSPRPGSNGNTIYF. The variable domain in full, completed from reference TRBV2 and TRBJ1-3, reads EPEVTQTPSHQVTQMGQEVILRCVPISNHLYFYWYRQILGQKVEFLVSFYNNEISEKSEIFDDQFSVERPDGSNFTLKIRSTKLEDSAMYFCASSPRPGSNGNTIYFGEGSWLTVV.

The CDR3: CASSIEAEDYGYTF. CDR3 bases: TGTGCCAGTAGTATAGAAGCAGAGGACTATGGCTACACCTTC. V gene TRBV19 combines with J gene TRBJ1-2; D ambiguous. Trimming removed 0 bases at V and 3 bases at J, with 8 bases between. The CDR3 covers 14 residues. Germline loops: CDR1 LNHDA, CDR2 SQIVND (reference sequence).

A few counts support this clone. CDR3 protein: CASSLAGGASGNTIYF. CDR3 nucleotides: TGTGCCAGCAGCTTGGCCGGGGGCGCCAGCGGAAACACCATATATTTT. The genes are TRBV11-3 and TRBJ1-3; D may be TRBD1 (6 bases). Germline-derived CDR1 and CDR2 are SGHNT and YENEEA. This CDR3 is built from 16 residues. Trimming shortened V by 3 bases and J by 4 bases, and 16 bases separated the two germline ends.

The chain employs TRBV19 and TRBJ2-7, with a weak D call TRBD1 (7 bases). V was pared by 3 bases and J by 2 bases, with 20 bases between. Germline CDR1 and CDR2: LNHDA and SQIVND (reference sequence). The CDR3 runs to 17 residues. The CDR3 DNA follows: TGTGCCAGTAGTATTGGTCAGGGGGGCACTCCCCCCTACGAGCAGTACTTC. Its protein product is CASSIGQGGTPPYEQYF.

This chain uses TRBV19 with TRBJ1-2, with D unclear. The germline V and J ends were trimmed by 6 bases and 8 bases, with 22 bases remaining between them. The CDR3 is made up of 15 amino acids. The germline CDR1 and CDR2 sequences are LNHDA and SQIVND (reference sequence). CDR3 coding DNA: TGTGCCAGTAGGGCAATCATGGGTCAACTGCGGGGCTACACCTTC. Translation: CASRAIMGQLRGYTF.

This clone showed up just a few times. The rearrangement uses TRBV6-8 and TRBJ2-2; 7 nucleotides align to TRBD1. With V trimmed by 5 bases and J by 1 base, 4 bases remained unmatched. The germline CDR1 and CDR2 sequences are MNHGY and SAAAGT. The CDR3 runs to 15 residues. The CDR3 DNA reads TGTGCCAGCAGTCTACAGGGGAGGAACACCGGGGAGCTGTTTTTT. It yields the protein CASSLQGRNTGELFF.

Turning to this clone: A read error may produce the germline difference seen at one junction end. The chain employs TRBV6-8 and TRBJ2-1; the D gene is possibly TRBD1 (6 bases). CDR3 length: 17 amino acids. Germline V lookup: CDR1 MNHGY, CDR2 SAAAGT. The CDR3, as DNA: TGTGCCAGCAGTGACTCGGCAGGGGAAGACTCCTACAATGAGCAGTTCTTC. Its protein product is CASSDSAGEDSYNEQFF.

This clone has just a few counts. The J gene is TRBJ1-2, the V gene TRBV9; 8 positions match TRBD1. Germline V gives CDR1 SGDLS, CDR2 YYNGEE. With V trimmed by 2 bases and J by 4 bases, 7 bases remained unmatched. The CDR3 has 15 residues. The CDR3 DNA follows: TGTGCCAGCAGCGTTGCGGGACAGGAGATCTATGGCTACACCTTC. It codes for CASSVAGQEIYGYTF.

The chain employs TRBV6-8 and TRBJ2-7; 10 bases align to TRBD1. Germline-derived CDR1 and CDR2 are MNHGY and SAAAGT. V gave up 6 bases and J gave up 2 bases; unmatched junction bases: 4. This CDR3 region has 14 residues. The CDR3 loop is CASRKTGGAYEQYF. The CDR3 nucleotides read TGTGCCAGCAGAAAGACAGGGGGCGCCTACGAGCAGTACTTC.